The sequence of this T cell receptor (beta chain) was determined in a study of cytomegalovirus exposure and HLA in healthy donors. Trimming removed 4 bases from V and 5 bases from J, with 18 bases in between. Germline CDR1 and CDR2: SGHRS and YFSETQ. CDR3 length: 16 amino acids. The PCR was carried out with 60 Vbeta primers and 13 Jbeta primers. Profiled with immunoSEQ multiplex PCR; TCRdb holds only in-frame clones, not every one. The sample lists approximately 160,000 clones, about three quarters seen once, with roughly 4.5% in the top ten. The V gene is TRBV5-1, the J gene TRBJ2-2; D is possibly TRBD1 (6 bases). This TCR was recovered from a man aged 18 to 29 in good health and CMV-seropositive. The material sequenced was PBMCs. The chain's CDR3 is CASSDNRVGGTGELFF. The CDR3 bases are TGCGCCAGCAGCGATAACAGGGTTGGGGGTACCGGGGAGCTGTTTTTT.